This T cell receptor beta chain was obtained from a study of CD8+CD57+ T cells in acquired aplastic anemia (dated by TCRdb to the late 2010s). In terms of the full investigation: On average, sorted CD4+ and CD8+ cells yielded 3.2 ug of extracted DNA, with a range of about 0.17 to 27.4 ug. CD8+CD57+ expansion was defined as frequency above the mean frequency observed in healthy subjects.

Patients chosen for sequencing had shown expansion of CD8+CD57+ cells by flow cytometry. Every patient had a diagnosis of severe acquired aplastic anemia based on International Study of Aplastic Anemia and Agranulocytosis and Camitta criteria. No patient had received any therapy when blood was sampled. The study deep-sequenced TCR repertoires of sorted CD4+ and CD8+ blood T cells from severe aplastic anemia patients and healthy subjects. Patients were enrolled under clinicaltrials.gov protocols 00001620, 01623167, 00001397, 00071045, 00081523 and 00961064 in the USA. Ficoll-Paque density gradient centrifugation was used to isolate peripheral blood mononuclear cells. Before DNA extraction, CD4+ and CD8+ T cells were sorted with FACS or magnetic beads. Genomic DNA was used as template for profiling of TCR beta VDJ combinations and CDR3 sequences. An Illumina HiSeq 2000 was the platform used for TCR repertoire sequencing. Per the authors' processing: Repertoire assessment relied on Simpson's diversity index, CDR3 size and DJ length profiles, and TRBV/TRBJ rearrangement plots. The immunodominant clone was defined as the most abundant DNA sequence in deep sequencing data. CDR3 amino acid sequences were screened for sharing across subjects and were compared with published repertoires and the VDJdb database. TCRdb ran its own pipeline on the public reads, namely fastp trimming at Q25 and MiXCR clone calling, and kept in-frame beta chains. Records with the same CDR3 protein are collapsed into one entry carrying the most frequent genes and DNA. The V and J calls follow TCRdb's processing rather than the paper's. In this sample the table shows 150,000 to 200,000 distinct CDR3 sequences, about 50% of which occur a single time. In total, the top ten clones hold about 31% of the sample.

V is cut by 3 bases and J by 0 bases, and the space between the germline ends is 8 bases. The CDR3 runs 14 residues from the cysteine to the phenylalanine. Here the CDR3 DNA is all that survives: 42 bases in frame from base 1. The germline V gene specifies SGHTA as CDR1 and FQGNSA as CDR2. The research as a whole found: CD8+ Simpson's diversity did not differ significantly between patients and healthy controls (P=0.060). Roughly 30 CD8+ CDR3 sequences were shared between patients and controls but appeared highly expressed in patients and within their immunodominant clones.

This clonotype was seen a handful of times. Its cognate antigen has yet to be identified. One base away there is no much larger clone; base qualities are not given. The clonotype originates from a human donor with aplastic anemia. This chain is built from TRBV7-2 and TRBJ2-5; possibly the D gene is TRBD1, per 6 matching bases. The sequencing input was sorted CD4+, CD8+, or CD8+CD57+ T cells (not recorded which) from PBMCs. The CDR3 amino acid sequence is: CASSFDRYQETQYF. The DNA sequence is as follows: TGTGCCAGCAGCTTCGACAGGTACCAAGAGACCCAGTACTTC.